The entry below describes one T cell receptor (beta chain). Its recognized antigen is unknown. The input lacks base qualities; no much larger clone sits a single base away. For commercial TCRB immunosequencing, roughly 0.5 micrograms of biopsy DNA were submitted for each sample. A two-step, amplification bias-controlled multiplex PCR was used by Adaptive Biotechnology to amplify CDR3 regions from genomic DNA. The first PCR used primers for every V and J gene segment; the second PCR added barcodes and Illumina adapters. CDR3 libraries were sequenced on an Illumina instrument. Regarding the original processing steps: The analysis used both the pipelines supplied by the vendor and custom analysis of the raw data in R/Bioconductor with R version 3.3.0. Clonality, which ranges from 0 to 1, was calculated as the inverse of the normalised Shannon entropy across all productive clones. High-frequency clones were defined as the share of the repertoire taken up by the top 100 clones, keeping only clones that passed a 95% confidence test. Repertoire diversity was measured with the Simpson index, and overlap between samples was measured with the Morisita-Horn index. In its TCRdb copy, this immuneACCESS table keeps in-frame sequences only and misses some clones. Where compared with another copy, unresolved V genes explain less than half of these, and the others have no known cause. D and trimming were read from the DNA, whereas the V and J calls and clone size are those reported in that table. This sample gives 15,000 or so clones in total; roughly 79% of them show up just once. The top ten clones comprise roughly 4% of the sample.

The source of the sample is a study of T cell repertoires in ileal Crohn's disease (dated by TCRdb to about 2019). The study in broad terms: The median duration of disease was 6 to 10 years, and at the time of surgery 35% of patients were active smokers. M6 samples were neoterminal ileum biopsies taken at postoperative colonoscopy. The study was conducted in parallel with a multicentre cohort built to find predictors of early endoscopic recurrence after ileocolonic resection. TCR repertoire analysis was done in 55 to 70 Crohn's disease patients from a prospective multicentre cohort. Every patient underwent surgery because of a complication, which was stricturing disease in approximately 61% and penetrating disease in around 39%. A Rutgeerts score above i0 was used to define endoscopic postoperative recurrence. Roughly half of the patients were given postoperative therapy, with 15 to 20 on anti-TNF agents and roughly twelve on thiopurines. A total of some 150 mucosal samples from approximately 57 patients were sequenced, collected from several sites on the surgical specimen and at postoperative endoscopy.

The time point label, read with the paper, signifies: neoterminal ileum biopsy at postoperative endoscopy, about 6 months after surgery. Eligible patients were adults with ileal or ileocolonic Crohn's disease who had an indication for ileocolonic resection. Whole ileal mucosal biopsies were stored frozen at -80°C before DNA extraction. Genomic DNA was extracted from frozen whole biopsies with a TRizol-based method and quantified on a NanoDrop 2000 spectrophotometer. Trimming accounts for 4 bases at V and 4 bases at J, while the number of junction bases matched to no gene is 5. CDR1 and CDR2 were assigned from the germline V gene as SQVTM and ANQGSEA. The CDR3 measures 13 amino acids from cysteine to phenylalanine. The entry retains the CDR3 DNA only, 39 bases that are in frame from base 1. General conclusions and limits of the study: Compared with CD4 T cells, sorted CD8 T cells held more high-frequency clones, which suggests that the mucosal expansions were mostly CD8. A significantly higher proportion of clonal expansions was observed in active smokers at surgery than in non-smokers (about 25% vs 20%, p=0.02). Postoperative endoscopy timing varied within the first year after surgery, with a median delay of around 7.1 months. Only a subgroup of patients, of unstated size, had their mucosal CD4 and CD8 T cells sorted and sequenced. Higher percentages of high-frequency clones at the time of surgery were linked to endoscopic recurrence, and every patient with clonality above 26.8% (18/57) had recurrence.

Rearrangement joined TRBV29-1 to TRBJ2-3, with TRBD1 identical over 7 junction bases. Sequenced: ileal tissue. The sequence derives from an adult with Crohn's disease. The DNA reads TGCAGCGTTGGGGCAGGGGGAGCAGATACGCAGTATTTT. The translation is CSVGAGGADTQYF.